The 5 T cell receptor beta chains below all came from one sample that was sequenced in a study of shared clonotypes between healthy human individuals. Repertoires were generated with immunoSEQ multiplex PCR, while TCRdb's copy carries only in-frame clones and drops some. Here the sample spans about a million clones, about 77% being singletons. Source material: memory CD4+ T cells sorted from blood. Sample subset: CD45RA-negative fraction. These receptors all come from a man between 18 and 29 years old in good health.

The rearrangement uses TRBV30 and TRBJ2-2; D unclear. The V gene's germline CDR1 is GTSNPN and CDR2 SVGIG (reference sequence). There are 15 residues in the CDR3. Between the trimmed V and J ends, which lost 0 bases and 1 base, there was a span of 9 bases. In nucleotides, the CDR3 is TGTGCCTGGAGTGTTGGATCTAAGAACACCGGGGAGCTGTTTTTT. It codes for CAWSVGSKNTGELFF. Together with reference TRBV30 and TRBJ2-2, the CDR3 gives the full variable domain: SQTIHQWPATLVQPVGSPLSLECTVEGTSNPNLYWYRQAAGRGLQLLFYSVGIGQISSEVPQNLSASRPQDRQFILSSKKLLLSDSGFYLCAWSVGSKNTGELFFGEGSRLTVL.

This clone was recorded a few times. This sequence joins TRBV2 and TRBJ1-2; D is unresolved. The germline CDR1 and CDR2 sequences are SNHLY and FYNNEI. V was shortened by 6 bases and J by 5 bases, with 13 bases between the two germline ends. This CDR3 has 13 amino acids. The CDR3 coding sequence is TGTGCCAGCAGCGAAAGGGAAATTTATGGCTACACCTTC. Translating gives CASSEREIYGYTF.

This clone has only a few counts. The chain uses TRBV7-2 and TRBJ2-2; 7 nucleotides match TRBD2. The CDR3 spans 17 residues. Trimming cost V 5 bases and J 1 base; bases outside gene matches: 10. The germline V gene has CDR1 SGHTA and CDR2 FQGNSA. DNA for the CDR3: TGTGCCAGCAGCCCCTCCCGGGCTAGCGGGAACACCGGGGAGCTGTTTTTT. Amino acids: CASSPSRASGNTGELFF. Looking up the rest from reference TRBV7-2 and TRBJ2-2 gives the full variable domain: GAGVSQSPSNKVTEKGKDVELRCDPISGHTALYWYRQSLGQGLEFLIYFQGNSAPDKSGLPSDRFSAERTGGSVSTLTIQRTQQEDSAVYLCASSPSRASGNTGELFFGEGSRLTVL.

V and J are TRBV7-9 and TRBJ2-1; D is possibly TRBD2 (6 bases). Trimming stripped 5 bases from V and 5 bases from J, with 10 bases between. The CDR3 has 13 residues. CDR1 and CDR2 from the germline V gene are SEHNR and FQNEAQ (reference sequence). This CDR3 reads CASSLRENNEQFF. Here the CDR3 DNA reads TGTGCCAGCAGCCTGCGGGAAAACAATGAGCAGTTCTTC.

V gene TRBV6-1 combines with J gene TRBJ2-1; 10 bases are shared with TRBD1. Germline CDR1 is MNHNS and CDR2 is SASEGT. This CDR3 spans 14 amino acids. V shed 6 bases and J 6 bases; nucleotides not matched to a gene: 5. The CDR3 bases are TGTGCCAGCAGCCGACAGGGGGCCATCAATGAGCAGTTCTTC. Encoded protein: CASSRQGAINEQFF.